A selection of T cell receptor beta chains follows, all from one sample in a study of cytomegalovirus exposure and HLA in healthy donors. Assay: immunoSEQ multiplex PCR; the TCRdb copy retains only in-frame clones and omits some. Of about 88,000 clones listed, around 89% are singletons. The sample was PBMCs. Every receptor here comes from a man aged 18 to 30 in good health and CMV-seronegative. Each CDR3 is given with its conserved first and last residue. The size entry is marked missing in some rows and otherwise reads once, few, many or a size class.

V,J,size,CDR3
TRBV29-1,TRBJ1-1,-,CSATGDTEAFF
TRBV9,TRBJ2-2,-,CASSSGTLNTGELFF
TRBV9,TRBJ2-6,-,CASSVKASGTNSGANVLTF
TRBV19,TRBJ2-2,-,CASSISSVPGFTGELFF
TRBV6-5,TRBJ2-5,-,CASSYSGGRGQETQYF
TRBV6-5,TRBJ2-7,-,CASSYLSGTSRREQYF
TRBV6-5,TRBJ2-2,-,CASRIAADGELFF
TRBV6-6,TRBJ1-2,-,CASSLGLGGGYGYTF
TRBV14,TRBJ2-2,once,CASSQNRVGRTGELFF
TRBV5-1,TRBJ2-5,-,CASTRGQTQETQYF
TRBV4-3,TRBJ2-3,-,CASSQGPGGTQYF
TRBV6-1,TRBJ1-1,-,CASRRQGAYTEAFF
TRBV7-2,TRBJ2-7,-,CASSLKVAGFSYEQYF
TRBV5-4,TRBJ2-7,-,CASSNDRGNTYEQYF
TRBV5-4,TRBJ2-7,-,CASSSSGNVAYEQYF
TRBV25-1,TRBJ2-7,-,CASIRQGTYEQYF
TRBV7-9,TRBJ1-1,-,CASNLQGAPEAFF